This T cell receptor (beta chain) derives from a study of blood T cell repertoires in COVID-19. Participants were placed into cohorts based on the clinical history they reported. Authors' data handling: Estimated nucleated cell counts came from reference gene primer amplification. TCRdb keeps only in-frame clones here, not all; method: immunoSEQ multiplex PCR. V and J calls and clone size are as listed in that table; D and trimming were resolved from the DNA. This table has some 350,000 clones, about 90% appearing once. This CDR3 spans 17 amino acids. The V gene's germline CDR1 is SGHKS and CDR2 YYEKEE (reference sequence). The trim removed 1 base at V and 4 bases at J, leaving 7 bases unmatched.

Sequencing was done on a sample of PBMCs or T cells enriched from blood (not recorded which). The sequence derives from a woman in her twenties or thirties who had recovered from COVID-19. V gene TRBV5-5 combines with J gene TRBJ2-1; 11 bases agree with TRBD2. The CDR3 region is CASSLFRLAGGYNEQFF. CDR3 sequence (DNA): TGTGCCAGCAGCTTGTTCCGGCTAGCGGGGGGTTACAATGAGCAGTTCTTC. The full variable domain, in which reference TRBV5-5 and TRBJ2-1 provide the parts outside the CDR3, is DAGVTQSPTHLIKTRGQQVTLRCSPISGHKSVSWYQQVLGQGPQFIFQYYEKEERGRGNFPDRFSARQFPNYSSELNVNALLLGDSALYLCASSLFRLAGGYNEQFFGPGTRLTVL.